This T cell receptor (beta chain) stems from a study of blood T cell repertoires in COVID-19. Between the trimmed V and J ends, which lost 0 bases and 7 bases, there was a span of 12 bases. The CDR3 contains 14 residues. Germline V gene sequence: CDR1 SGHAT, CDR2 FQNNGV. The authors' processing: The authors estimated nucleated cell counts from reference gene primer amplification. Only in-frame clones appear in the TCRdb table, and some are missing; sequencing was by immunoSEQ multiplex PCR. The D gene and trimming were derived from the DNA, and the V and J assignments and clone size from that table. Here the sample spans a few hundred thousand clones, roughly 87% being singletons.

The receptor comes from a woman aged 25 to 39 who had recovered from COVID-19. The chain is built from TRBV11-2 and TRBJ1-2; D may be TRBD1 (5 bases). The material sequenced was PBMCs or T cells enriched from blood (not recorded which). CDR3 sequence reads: CASSLDPRERGYTF. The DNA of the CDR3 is TGTGCCAGCAGCTTAGACCCCAGGGAACGTGGCTACACCTTC.